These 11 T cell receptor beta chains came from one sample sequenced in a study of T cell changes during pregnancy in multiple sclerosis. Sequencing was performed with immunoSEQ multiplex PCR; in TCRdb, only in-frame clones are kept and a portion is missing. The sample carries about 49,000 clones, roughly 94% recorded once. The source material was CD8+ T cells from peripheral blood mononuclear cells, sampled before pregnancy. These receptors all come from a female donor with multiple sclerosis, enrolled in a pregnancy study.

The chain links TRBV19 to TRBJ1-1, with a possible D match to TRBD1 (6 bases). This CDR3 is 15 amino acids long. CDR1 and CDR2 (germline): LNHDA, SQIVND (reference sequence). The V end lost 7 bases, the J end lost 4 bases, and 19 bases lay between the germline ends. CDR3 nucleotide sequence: TGTGCCAGTACCCCTTCTGGGGCAGGGGCCACTGAAGCTTTCTTT. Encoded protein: CASTPSGAGATEAFF.

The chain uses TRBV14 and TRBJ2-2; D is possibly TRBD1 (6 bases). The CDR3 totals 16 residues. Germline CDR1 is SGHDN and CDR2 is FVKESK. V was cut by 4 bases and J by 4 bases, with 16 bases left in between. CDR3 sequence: CASSPRPTGVTGELFF. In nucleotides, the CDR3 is TGTGCCAGCAGCCCCCGTCCGACAGGAGTCACCGGGGAGCTGTTTTTT.

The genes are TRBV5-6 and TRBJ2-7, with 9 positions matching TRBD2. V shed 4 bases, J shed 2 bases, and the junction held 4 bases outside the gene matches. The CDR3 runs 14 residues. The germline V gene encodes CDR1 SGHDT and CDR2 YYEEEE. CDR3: CASSISGSAYEQYF. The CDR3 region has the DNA TGTGCCAGCAGCATTAGCGGGAGCGCCTACGAGCAGTACTTC.

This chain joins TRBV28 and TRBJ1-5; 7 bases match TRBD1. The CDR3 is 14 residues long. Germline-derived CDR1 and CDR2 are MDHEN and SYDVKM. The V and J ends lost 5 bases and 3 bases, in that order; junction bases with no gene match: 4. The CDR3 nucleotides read TGTGCCAGCAGTCCCGACAGGGTCAATCAGCCCCAGCATTTT. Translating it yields CASSPDRVNQPQHF.

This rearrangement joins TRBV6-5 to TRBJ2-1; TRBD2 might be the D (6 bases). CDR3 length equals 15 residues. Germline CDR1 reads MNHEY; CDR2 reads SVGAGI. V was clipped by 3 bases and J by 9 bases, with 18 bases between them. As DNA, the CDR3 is TGTGCCAGCAGTTATGGAGGGCGGACCGATCTTGAGCAGTTCTTC. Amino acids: CASSYGGRTDLEQFF.

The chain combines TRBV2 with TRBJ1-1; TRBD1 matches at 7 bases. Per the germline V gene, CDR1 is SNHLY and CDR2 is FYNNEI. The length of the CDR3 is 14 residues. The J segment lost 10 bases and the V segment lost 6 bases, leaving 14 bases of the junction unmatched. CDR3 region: CASRTPRGGEGAFF. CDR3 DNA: TGTGCCAGCAGGACTCCTCGAGGGGGCGAGGGAGCTTTCTTT.

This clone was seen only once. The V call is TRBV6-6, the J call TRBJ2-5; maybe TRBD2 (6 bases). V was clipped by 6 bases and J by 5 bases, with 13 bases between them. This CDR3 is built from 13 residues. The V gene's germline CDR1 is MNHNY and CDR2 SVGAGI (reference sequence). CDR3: CASSTGGKETQYF. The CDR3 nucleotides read TGTGCCAGCAGCACCGGCGGGAAGGAGACCCAGTACTTC.

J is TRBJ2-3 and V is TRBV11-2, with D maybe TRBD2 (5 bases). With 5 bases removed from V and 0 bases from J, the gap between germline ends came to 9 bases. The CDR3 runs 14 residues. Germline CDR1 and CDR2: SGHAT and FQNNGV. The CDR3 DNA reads TGTGCCAGCAGCCGGACTGAAAGCACAGATACGCAGTATTTT. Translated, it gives CASSRTESTDTQYF.

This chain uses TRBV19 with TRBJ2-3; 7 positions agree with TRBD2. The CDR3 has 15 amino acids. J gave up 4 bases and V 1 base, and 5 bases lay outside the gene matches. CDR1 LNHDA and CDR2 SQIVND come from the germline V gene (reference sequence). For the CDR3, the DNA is TGTGCCAGTAGTATAGGGCGGGAGTGGCCAGATACGCAGTATTTT. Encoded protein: CASSIGREWPDTQYF. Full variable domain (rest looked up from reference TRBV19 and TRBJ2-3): DGGITQSPKYLFRKEGQNVTLSCEQNLNHDAMYWYRQDPGQGLRLIYYSQIVNDFQKGDIAEGYSVSREKKESFPLTVTSAQKNPTAFYLCASSIGREWPDTQYFGPGTRLTVL.

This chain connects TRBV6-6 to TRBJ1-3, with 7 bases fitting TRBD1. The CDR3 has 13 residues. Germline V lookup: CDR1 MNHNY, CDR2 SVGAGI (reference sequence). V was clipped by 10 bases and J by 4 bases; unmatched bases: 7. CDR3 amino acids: CATRDSAGNTIYF. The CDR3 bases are TGTGCCACCCGGGACAGCGCCGGAAACACCATATATTTT.

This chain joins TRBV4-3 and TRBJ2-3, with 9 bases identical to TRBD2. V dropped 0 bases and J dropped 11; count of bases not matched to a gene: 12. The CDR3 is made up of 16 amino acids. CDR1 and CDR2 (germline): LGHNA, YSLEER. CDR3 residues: CASSQEVAGVQSEQYF. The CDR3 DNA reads TGCGCCAGCAGCCAAGAGGTAGCGGGAGTGCAGAGTGAGCAGTATTTT.